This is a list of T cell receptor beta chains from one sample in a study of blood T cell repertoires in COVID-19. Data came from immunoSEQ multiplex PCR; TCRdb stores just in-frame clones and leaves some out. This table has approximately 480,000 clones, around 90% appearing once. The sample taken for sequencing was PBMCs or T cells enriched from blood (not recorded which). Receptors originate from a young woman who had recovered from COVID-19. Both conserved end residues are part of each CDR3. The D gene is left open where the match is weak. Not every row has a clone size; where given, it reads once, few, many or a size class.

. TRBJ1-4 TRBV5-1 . CASRPGVINEKLFF TGCGCCAGCAGACCGGGGGTTATCAATGAAAAACTGTTTTTT
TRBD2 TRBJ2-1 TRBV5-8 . CASSLGLAGTNEQFF TGTGCCAGCAGCCTCGGACTAGCGGGGACCAATGAGCAGTTCTTC
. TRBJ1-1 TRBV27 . CASSPYYTEAFF TGTGCCAGCAGTCCTTACTATACTGAAGCTTTCTTT
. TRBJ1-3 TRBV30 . CAWSVGNTIYF TGTGCCTGGAGCGTCGGAAACACCATATATTTT
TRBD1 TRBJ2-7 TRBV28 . CASSITGTAYEQYF TGTGCCAGCAGTATTACCGGGACAGCTTACGAGCAGTACTTC
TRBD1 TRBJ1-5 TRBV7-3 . CASSPGTGSSNQPQHF TGTGCCAGCAGCCCCGGGACAGGGTCCAGCAATCAGCCCCAGCATTTT
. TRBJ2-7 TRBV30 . CAMNRDSDEQYF TGTGCCATGAACCGGGATAGTGACGAGCAGTACTTC
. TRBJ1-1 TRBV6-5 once CASRTIRNTEAFF TGTGCCAGCCGGACAATTCGGAACACTGAAGCTTTCTTT
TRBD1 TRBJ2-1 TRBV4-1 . CASSHVQGVDEQFF TGCGCCAGCAGCCATGTACAGGGGGTGGACGAGCAGTTCTTC
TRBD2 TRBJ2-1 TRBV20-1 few CSASPGGRYEQFF TGCAGTGCTAGTCCGGGGGGGAGGTACGAGCAGTTCTTC
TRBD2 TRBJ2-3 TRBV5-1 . CASSSGTSGSTDTQYF TGCGCCAGCAGCTCGGGGACTAGCGGCTCCACAGATACGCAGTATTTT
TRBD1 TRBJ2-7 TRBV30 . CASSRDRGLEQYF TGTGCCTCATCGCGGGACAGGGGGCTCGAGCAGTACTTC
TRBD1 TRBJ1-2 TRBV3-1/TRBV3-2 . CASSHLTGGGGGYTF TGTGCCAGCAGCCACCTGACAGGGGGCGGGGGTGGCTACACCTTC
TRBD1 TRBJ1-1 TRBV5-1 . CASSLGTGLDTEAFF TGCGCCAGCAGCCTCGGGACAGGGTTGGACACTGAAGCTTTCTTT
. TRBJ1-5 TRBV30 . CAWSTGTLNQPQHF TGTGCCTGGAGTACAGGGACACTTAATCAGCCCCAGCATTTT
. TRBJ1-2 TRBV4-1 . CASSPLEGSNYGYTF TGCGCCAGCAGCCCCCTGGAAGGTAGCAACTATGGCTACACCTTC
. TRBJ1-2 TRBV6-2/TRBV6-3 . CASSPGGYGYTF TGTGCCAGCAGTCCGGGGGGTTATGGCTACACCTTC
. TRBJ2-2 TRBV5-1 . CASSPSHTGELFF TGCGCCAGCAGCCCCTCTCACACCGGGGAGCTGTTTTTT
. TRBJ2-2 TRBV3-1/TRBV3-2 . CASSPQSYGELFF TGTGCCAGCAGCCCACAATCTTACGGGGAGCTGTTTTTT
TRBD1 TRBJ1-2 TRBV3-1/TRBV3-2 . CASSTSGTAYGYTF TGTGCCAGCTCGACCTCAGGGACAGCTTATGGCTACACCTTC
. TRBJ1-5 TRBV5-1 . CASRPDYSNQPQHF TGCGCCAGCCGGCCGGACTATAGCAATCAGCCCCAGCATTTT
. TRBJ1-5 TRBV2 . CASSSGRGGDQPQHF TGTGCCAGCAGCTCAGGGAGGGGGGGAGATCAGCCCCAGCATTTT